This T cell receptor (beta chain) emerged from a study of T cell responses to AZD1222 COVID-19 vaccine (dated by TCRdb to 2020 to 2022). As for the study more broadly: AZD1222 recipients given second doses at about 4 weeks or at about 12 weeks were pooled, since spike-specific TCR depth and breadth were not found to differ between the two schedules. Enrollment into the trials was organized by age into subgroups of 18-55, 56-69 and 70-plus years, and those subgroups contained roughly 150, 30 and 60 TCR-sequenced participants, respectively. TCR sequencing covered 233 trial participants: 200 to 210 given two doses of AZD1222 and about 26 given two doses of MenACWY control vaccine.

This clone was seen a single time. Its binding antigen is unknown. Qualities for individual bases were not recorded, and no much larger clone is one base off. V is shortened by 6 bases, J by 2 bases, and the region joining them spans 17 bases. Its CDR3 holds 16 amino acids, cysteine through phenylalanine. Only the CDR3 DNA is retained, 48 bases long and in frame from the first base. The germline V gene gives CDR1 as MDHEN and CDR2 as SYDVKM. General study outcomes and caveats: Conclusions about previously exposed vaccinees were limited because only six AZD1222 recipients were SARS-CoV-2 seropositive at baseline. Because no samples from the day 14 peak response were available, repertoires could be characterized only after the peak T cell response. Spike-specific TCR breadth and depth rose significantly after two AZD1222 doses compared with day 0 and with MenACWY recipients. Nearly half of unique spike-specific TCRs reportedly recognized epitopes outside regions mutated in the B.1.351 and B.1.1.7 variants. In the small 56-69-year group, the increase in depth fell short of significance, most likely because of low power. CD4 TCRs associated with the vaccine covered the entire spike protein, and the dominant responses were in regions 160-218 and 743-854. Participants were mostly white British and included more females than males, and it was suggested by the authors that clonal diversity may have been underestimated.

The intended sense of this specimen's time point label: baseline before first vaccination. Samples from vaccinated people were obtained from the UK trials COV001 and COV002, which included a single-blind randomized controlled phase 2/3 trial of AZD1222 (ChAdOx1 nCoV-19) in healthy adults. For TCRbeta chain sequencing, PBMC samples from trial participants were taken at day 0 and at day 28 after the second dose. The CDR3 regions of human TCRbeta chains were subjected to immunosequencing. On the study's bioinformatics: TCRs in the repertoires were matched against a reference library of SARS-CoV-2-specific TCRs that had been generated with the MIRA antigen-specificity platform. Breadth was defined as the fraction of unique TCRs that were SARS-CoV-2-associated. Depth was defined as the fraction of total T cells that were SARS-CoV-2-associated. Using the MIRA data, each spike-specific TCR was assigned both to the spike region to which the TCR was reactive and to a CD4 or CD8 class. Log10-transformed breadth and depth values were compared by one-way ANOVA with Sidak's multiple comparisons tests. Imported from immuneACCESS, the table was reduced by TCRdb to in-frame sequences with V and J called. These copies leave out some clones; in studies compared against another copy, an unresolved V gene accounts for under half, and the cause of the remainder is not known. The V and J calls and clone size come from that table; D and trimming were worked out from the DNA. A total of 100,000 or so clones appear in this sample, about 86% of them only once. Over 1.2% of the sample comes from the top ten.

The starting material was peripheral blood, obtained on day 0 of AZD1222 vaccination. This sequence uses TRBV28 and TRBJ1-5, with the D gene not clear enough to name. This TCR was recovered from an adult in good health. The DNA sequence is as follows: TGTGCCAGCAGGACCCCGGCGTCGCCGGGCAATCAGCCCCAGCATTTT. Protein translation: CASRTPASPGNQPQHF.